What follows are 5 T cell receptor beta chains derived from one specimen sequenced in a study of cytomegalovirus exposure and HLA in healthy donors. Researchers ran the PCR with 60 Vbeta and 13 Jbeta primers. The method was immunoSEQ multiplex PCR; TCRdb's version includes in-frame clones alone and lacks a portion of them. The sample holds a few hundred thousand clones, about four fifths seen once. The sample was PBMCs. These receptors originate from a man aged 25-45 years in good health and CMV-seronegative.

J is TRBJ2-7 and V is TRBV6-6; 8 positions agree with TRBD1. Germline assignment: CDR1 MNHNY and CDR2 SVGAGI (reference sequence). The CDR3 length is 14 residues. Trimming took 5 bases from V and 6 from J; bases not matched to a gene: 9. CDR3 protein: CASSTGQGWGEQYF. CDR3 sequence (DNA): TGTGCCAGCAGTACCGGACAGGGTTGGGGCGAGCAGTACTTC.

The gene calls are TRBV6-6 and TRBJ1-4; possible D gene TRBD1, 6 bases. Trimming cost V 4 bases and J 6 bases, with 15 bases left between them. This CDR3 has 15 residues. Germline V gene data show CDR1 as MNHNY and CDR2 as SVGAGI (reference sequence). CDR3 coding DNA: TGTGCCAGCAGTTCGCTCTGGGGGCCAGATGAAAAACTGTTTTTT. This sequence encodes CASSSLWGPDEKLFF.

The V and J genes are TRBV2 and TRBJ2-3, with D perhaps matching TRBD1 (6 bases). V lost 1 base and J lost 2, with 10 bases in between. Germline values: CDR1 SNHLY, CDR2 FYNNEI. This CDR3 spans 15 amino acids. CDR3 amino acids: CASSEVQGLTDTQYF. CDR3 DNA: TGTGCCAGCAGTGAAGTTCAGGGGCTCACAGATACGCAGTATTTT.

The gene calls are TRBV6-5 and TRBJ1-2; 7 bases fit TRBD1. The junction had 6 bases not matched to a gene; V was cut back by 5 bases and J by 3 bases. The CDR3 loop spans 14 amino acids. Germline V lookup: CDR1 MNHEY, CDR2 SVGAGI. The CDR3 spells CASSRTGAHYGYTF. The CDR3 DNA reads TGTGCCAGCAGTCGAACAGGGGCCCACTATGGCTACACCTTC.

This clone has a handful of counts. The V gene is TRBV7-2, the J gene TRBJ2-7; 7 bases fit TRBD1. V was pared by 2 bases and J by 0 bases, with 1 base of the junction left unmatched. CDR1 and CDR2 (germline): SGHTA, FQGNSA. The CDR3 length is 14 residues. The CDR3 region has the DNA TGTGCCAGCAGCTTAAGGGACAGCTCCTACGAGCAGTACTTC. Amino acid sequence: CASSLRDSSYEQYF.